The source of this TCR beta chain is a study of cytomegalovirus exposure and HLA in healthy donors. Study in general: The study placed 80% to 85% of its 398 genotyped donors in the Caucasian-associated ancestry cluster.

The primer mix had 60 Vbeta and 13 Jbeta primers. Sequenced by immunoSEQ multiplex PCR; TCRdb stores in-frame clones only, minus some. This sample lists roughly 120,000 clones; its ten largest clones have approximately 2.6%. Germline assignment: CDR1 GTSNPN and CDR2 SVGIG (reference sequence). This CDR3 region has 13 residues. Between the trimmed V and J ends, which lost 5 bases and 2 bases, there was a span of 12 bases. The sequenced sample consisted of PBMCs. The chain combines TRBV30 with TRBJ1-2; a possible D gene is TRBD1 (5 bases). The source of this sequence is a man in his thirties or forties in good health and CMV-seronegative. The CDR3 nucleotides read TGTGCCTGGTGGGAAGCAGGGAACTATGGCTACACCTTC. Translated, it gives CAWWEAGNYGYTF. Complete variable domain (other parts from reference TRBV30 and TRBJ1-2): SQTIHQWPATLVQPVGSPLSLECTVEGTSNPNLYWYRQAAGRGLQLLFYSVGIGQISSEVPQNLSASRPQDRQFILSSKKLLLSDSGFYLCAWWEAGNYGYTFGSGTRLTVV.